The 5 T cell receptor beta chains reported below all come from one sample, sequenced in a study of vaccination and CD4 T cells after COVID-19. Stated treatment: approximately 9-day PBMC culture with coronavirus spike peptide pools or control peptides (ViraFEST assay). Cultured CD4+ T-cell DNA underwent Oncomine TCR Beta short-read sequencing. MiXCR, run by TCRdb on the PCR reads, gives a single entry per CDR3 protein. The repertoire includes 15,000 to 20,000 distinct CDR3 sequences, approximately 50% of them detected once, and over 3% sits in the top ten. These TCRs' antigens remain unknown. Sequencing used CD4+ T cells from blood, cultured in vitro. The source of these receptors is a human donor who had recovered from COVID-19.

The V call is TRBV5-8, the J call TRBJ1-2, with D hard to call. Looked up from germline, CDR1 is SGHTS and CDR2 is YDEGEE. V lost 5 bases and J lost 8, with 16 bases in between. The CDR3 extends over 13 amino acids. The CDR3 reads CASSPDGGRGYTF. The CDR3 DNA follows: TGTGCCAGCAGTCCGGACGGAGGAAGGGGCTACACCTTC.

CDR3 sequence (DNA): TGTGCCAGCAGTCCACTTGCTGGGGCGGGTGAAAAACTGTTTTTT. Translation gives CASSPLAGAGEKLFF. The chain is built from TRBV7-8 and TRBJ1-4; possibly TRBD1 for D (5 bases). The ends were cut back, 6 bases at V and 7 bases at J, with 18 bases in the middle. CDR3 size: 15 residues. CDR1 is SGHVS, CDR2 FQNEAQ, per germline.

This clonotype has just one count. This chain connects TRBV20-1 to TRBJ2-3; D is ambiguous. The CDR3 runs to 12 residues. From germline, CDR1 is DFQATT and CDR2 SNEGSKA (reference sequence). V lost 5 bases to trimming and J lost 5 bases, with 11 bases between them. The CDR3 DNA sequence: TGCAGTGCTGGGCGGACGGGAGATACGCAGTATTTT. Protein sequence: CSAGRTGDTQYF.

The sample holds a few counts of this clonotype. V is TRBV27 and J is TRBJ1-2; possible D gene TRBD1, 6 bases. The CDR3 extends over 15 amino acids. Germline V gene sequence: CDR1 MNHEY, CDR2 SMNVEV (reference sequence). The germline V and J ends were trimmed by 5 bases and 4 bases, with 17 bases remaining between them. The CDR3 here is CASSLNPDSVYGYTF. As DNA, the CDR3 is TGTGCCAGCAGTCTGAACCCGGACAGTGTCTATGGCTACACCTTC.

The chain joins TRBV4-2 to TRBJ1-2; a possible D gene is TRBD1 (5 bases). The CDR3 covers 17 residues. CDR1 and CDR2 from the germline V gene are LGHNA and YNFKEQ. V was trimmed by 1 base and J by 5 bases, leaving 20 bases between them. CDR3 DNA sequence: TGTGCCAGCAGCCAAGTGGGGACCCAAATGGGGCCATATGGCTACACCTTC. This gives the protein CASSQVGTQMGPYGYTF.